The TCR beta chain described here comes from a study of T cell responses to AZD1222 COVID-19 vaccine. Overall study results and limits: Targeting of unmutated variant regions was reportedly seen in nearly half of spike-specific TCRs.

In the case of this clone: Its antigen is unknown.

CDR1 SGHRS and CDR2 YFSETQ come from the germline V gene. V was cut by 0 bases and J by 0 bases, with 9 bases left in between. This CDR3 is built from 15 residues. Sequencing was performed with immunoSEQ multiplex PCR; in TCRdb, only in-frame clones are kept and a portion is missing. The repertoire holds approximately 120,000 clones, with roughly nine tenths as singletons. The sample here was peripheral blood, taken on day 0 of AZD1222 vaccination. This chain links TRBV5-1 with TRBJ1-2, with D unclear. This TCR was recovered from an adult in good health. The CDR3 DNA reads TGCGCCAGCAGCTTGGAACATAGAGCTAACTATGGCTACACCTTC. Protein: CASSLEHRANYGYTF.